A selection of T cell receptor beta chains follows, all from one sample in a study of cytomegalovirus exposure and HLA in healthy donors. Sequencing was performed with immunoSEQ multiplex PCR; in TCRdb, only in-frame clones are kept and a portion is missing. The sample has 90,000 to 150,000 clones, about 68% seen once. The source material was PBMCs. The receptors come from a woman in her 50s in good health and CMV-seropositive. Each CDR3 is given with its conserved first and last residue. The D gene is left open where the match is weak. The listing skips clone size in some rows; elsewhere it reads once, few, many or a size class.

>TRBJ2-5|TRBV19|TRBD2|few
CASTPFGRGDQETQYF
TGTGCCAGTACCCCTTTCGGGCGGGGGGACCAAGAGACCCAGTACTTC
>TRBJ1-3|TRBV6-1|.|.
CASRTRGQMEDTIYF
TGTGCCAGCAGGACCCGGGGACAAATGGAGGACACCATATATTTT
>TRBJ2-7|TRBV7-2|TRBD1|.
CASSLATGGIDEQYF
TGTGCCAGCAGCTTAGCAACAGGGGGCATCGACGAGCAGTACTTC
>TRBJ2-5|TRBV2|.|.
CASSAYKGETQYF
TGTGCCAGCAGTGCATACAAGGGGGAGACCCAGTACTTC
>TRBJ1-1|TRBV19|.|.
CASSIVQGTTEAFF
TGTGCCAGTAGTATAGTGCAGGGGACCACTGAAGCTTTCTTT
>TRBJ1-2|TRBV4-3|.|.
CASSQEPVVNYGYTF
TGCGCCAGCAGCCAAGAGCCGGTCGTAAACTATGGCTACACCTTC
>TRBJ2-3|TRBV5-1|.|.
CASSLTLVLDPSSSTDTQYF
TGCGCCAGCAGCTTGACCCTTGTCCTAGACCCAAGTTCTAGCACAGATACGCAGTATTTT
>TRBJ1-2|TRBV30|TRBD1|.
CAWWTGTYGYTF
TGTGCCTGGTGGACAGGGACCTATGGCTACACCTTC
>TRBJ2-7|TRBV6-5|.|.
CASRRGVVYEQYF
TGTGCCTCACGAAGGGGTGTCGTTTACGAGCAGTACTTC
>TRBJ1-2|TRBV7-2|TRBD1|.
CASSQNDRVGYTF
TGTGCCAGCAGCCAGAACGACAGGGTTGGCTACACCTTC
>TRBJ1-2|TRBV15|.|few
CATSRRSDYGYTF
TGTGCCACCAGCAGGCGTTCGGACTATGGCTACACCTTC
>TRBJ1-6|TRBV25-1|.|.
CASSDDRSNSPLHF
TGTGCCAGCAGTGACGACAGGAGTAATTCACCCCTCCACTTT
>TRBJ2-3|TRBV2|.|.
CASSEQGTTDTQYF
TGTGCCAGCAGTGAACAGGGAACGACAGATACGCAGTATTTT
>TRBJ2-2|TRBV6-4|.|.
CASSDHSGTGELFF
TGTGCCAGCAGTGACCATTCAGGGACCGGGGAGCTGTTTTTT
>TRBJ1-4|TRBV7-9|.|once
CASSLTATNEKLFF
TGTGCCAGCAGCTTGACAGCCACTAATGAAAAACTGTTTTTT
>TRBJ2-7|TRBV10-3|.|.
CAISDDRYEQYF
TGTGCCATCAGTGATGACAGGTACGAGCAGTACTTC
>TRBJ2-1|TRBV10-3|TRBD2|.
CAISRLAESYNEQFF
TGTGCCATCAGCCGACTAGCGGAGTCCTACAATGAGCAGTTCTTC
>TRBJ2-1|TRBV5-1|TRBD1|.
CASSLGTGLTYNEQFF
TGCGCCAGCAGCTTGGGGACAGGGCTTACCTACAATGAGCAGTTCTTC
>TRBJ2-7|TRBV28|.|.
CASSFRRYEQYF
TGTGCCAGCAGTTTTCGGAGGTACGAGCAGTACTTC
>TRBJ1-2|TRBV15|.|.
CATRPGSTVYGYTF
TGTGCCACCCGTCCAGGGTCTACGGTCTATGGCTACACCTTC
>TRBJ1-2|TRBV7-9|.|.
CASSPEVGGVNYGYTF
TGTGCCAGCAGCCCCGAGGTAGGGGGTGTTAACTATGGCTACACCTTC
>TRBJ2-7|TRBV11-2|.|.
CASSPLPRDTSSYEQYF
TGTGCCAGCAGCCCATTACCCCGGGACACCAGCTCCTACGAGCAGTACTTC
>TRBJ2-2|TRBV6-4|TRBD1|.
CASSGQGAAGELFF
TGTGCCAGCAGTGGACAGGGGGCGGCCGGGGAGCTGTTTTTT
>TRBJ1-2|TRBV25-1|TRBD1|.
CASSVGQGGYTF
TGTGCCAGCAGTGTCGGACAGGGCGGCTACACCTTC
>TRBJ2-7|TRBV5-6|.|.
CASSLQGRSSYEQYF
TGTGCCAGCAGCTTACAGGGCAGGAGCTCCTACGAGCAGTACTTC
>TRBJ2-1|TRBV29-1|TRBD2|.
CSVEQREGRYEQFF
TGCAGCGTTGAGCAGCGGGAGGGCCGCTATGAGCAGTTCTTC
>TRBJ2-7|TRBV29-1|TRBD1|.
CSVKDRGPDEQYF
TGCAGCGTCAAGGACAGGGGGCCCGACGAGCAGTACTTC
>TRBJ2-7|TRBV7-2|TRBD2|few
CASSLVAGGRSGYEQYF
TGTGCCAGCAGCTTAGTTGCGGGGGGGCGATCGGGGTACGAGCAGTACTTC
>TRBJ2-4|TRBV14|.|.
CASSPPGSKNIQYF
TGTGCCAGCAGCCCACCGGGGAGCAAAAACATTCAGTACTTC
>TRBJ2-6|TRBV9|TRBD1|.
CASSGDRGTVGANVLTF
TGTGCCAGCAGCGGAGACAGGGGTACGGTGGGGGCCAACGTCCTGACTTTC
>TRBJ1-3|TRBV5-4|TRBD1|few
CASSLVQGAGNTIYF
TGTGCCAGCAGCTTGGTACAGGGGGCTGGAAACACCATATATTTT
>TRBJ1-5|TRBV28|.|.
CASSPHGLHQPQHF
TGTGCCAGCAGTCCGCACGGGTTGCATCAGCCCCAGCATTTT
>TRBJ1-1|TRBV6-5|.|few
CASSRSTGNTEAFF
TGTGCCAGCAGTAGATCCACAGGGAACACTGAAGCTTTCTTT
>TRBJ2-7|TRBV5-6|TRBD1|.
CASSRTGGGYEQYF
TGTGCCAGCAGCCGGACAGGGGGCGGGTACGAGCAGTACTTC
>TRBJ1-1|TRBV4-2|.|few
CASSYNPTATEAFF
TGTGCCAGCAGCTATAATCCGACAGCCACTGAAGCTTTCTTT
>TRBJ2-2|TRBV6-5|.|.
CASTQGLLTGELFF
TGTGCCAGCACCCAGGGACTTTTGACCGGGGAGCTGTTTTTT
>TRBJ1-5|TRBV27|.|.
CASSFGANQPQHF
TGTGCCAGCAGTTTTGGGGCAAATCAGCCCCAGCATTTT
>TRBJ1-2|TRBV30|.|.
CAWSVGPWGYTF
TGTGCCTGGAGTGTTGGGCCCTGGGGCTACACCTTC
>TRBJ2-7|TRBV29-1|TRBD1|.
CSVGTGPREQYF
TGCAGCGTTGGGACAGGGCCACGCGAGCAGTACTTC
>TRBJ2-7|TRBV30|TRBD2|.
CAWSVVAGAYEQYF
TGTGCCTGGAGTGTTGTAGCGGGGGCCTACGAGCAGTACTTC
>TRBJ2-1|TRBV4-1|TRBD2|.
CASSQDSGGTYNEQFF
TGCGCCAGCAGCCAAGATTCCGGGGGGACTTACAATGAGCAGTTCTTC
>TRBJ1-1|TRBV9|.|.
CASSPLGAMGGTEAFF
TGTGCCAGCAGCCCCCTAGGAGCGATGGGAGGCACTGAAGCTTTCTTT
>TRBJ1-1|TRBV7-9|.|.
CASSLDYRYTEAFF
TGTGCCAGCAGCTTAGATTACAGGTACACTGAAGCTTTCTTT
>TRBJ1-2|TRBV27|TRBD1|.
CASSLPQGVPYGYTF
TGTGCCAGCAGTCTGCCTCAGGGGGTCCCCTATGGCTACACCTTC
>TRBJ1-2|TRBV28|.|.
CASGWGGYGYTF
TGTGCCAGCGGCTGGGGAGGTTATGGCTACACCTTC
>TRBJ1-1|TRBV28|TRBD1|.
CAGSDRTGAEAFF
TGTGCCGGCAGCGATCGGACAGGTGCTGAAGCTTTCTTT
>TRBJ1-5|TRBV19|TRBD1|.
CASSQTGVDQPQHF
TGTGCCAGTAGTCAGACAGGGGTCGATCAGCCCCAGCATTTT
>TRBJ1-1|TRBV7-3|.|.
CASSLNHADSEAFF
TGTGCCAGCAGCTTAAATCATGCGGACAGCGAAGCTTTCTTT
>TRBJ2-5|TRBV5-6|.|.
CASSPKASSGGETQYF
TGTGCCAGCAGCCCCAAAGCTAGCTCTGGGGGGGAGACCCAGTACTTC
>TRBJ1-5|TRBV27|TRBD1|.
CASGQGAKGQPQHF
TGTGCCAGCGGACAGGGGGCTAAGGGTCAGCCCCAGCATTTT
>TRBJ2-7|TRBV18|TRBD2|.
CASSPRGGLSSYEQYF
TGTGCCAGCTCCCCTCGGGGGGGTTTAAGCTCCTACGAGCAGTACTTC
>TRBJ2-7|TRBV6-1|TRBD1|.
CASSEGDRVYEQYF
TGTGCCAGCAGTGAGGGAGACAGGGTCTACGAGCAGTACTTC